This entry lists 13 T cell receptor beta chains sequenced from one sample in a study of cytomegalovirus exposure and HLA in healthy donors. Sequencing was performed with immunoSEQ multiplex PCR; in TCRdb, only in-frame clones are kept and a portion is missing. The data contain approximately 300,000 clones, roughly 90% of them seen just once; the ten biggest clones take up 0.7% to 0.85%. Sequencing used PBMCs. These receptor sequences come from a woman aged 18-30 years in good health and CMV-seronegative.

The chain links TRBV19 to TRBJ2-5; D gene uncertain. The germline V gene encodes CDR1 LNHDA and CDR2 SQIVND (reference sequence). The V end lost 3 bases, the J end lost 2 bases, and 7 bases lay between the germline ends. CDR3 length equals 13 residues. The CDR3 DNA follows: TGTGCCAGTAGTATCGAGGTACAAGAGACCCAGTACTTC. This codes for CASSIEVQETQYF. The full variable domain, its missing parts supplied by reference TRBV19 and TRBJ2-5, is DGGITQSPKYLFRKEGQNVTLSCEQNLNHDAMYWYRQDPGQGLRLIYYSQIVNDFQKGDIAEGYSVSREKKESFPLTVTSAQKNPTAFYLCASSIEVQETQYFGPGTRLLVL.

The genes are TRBV15 and TRBJ1-2; TRBD1 might be the D (6 bases). Trimming took 4 bases from V and 3 from J, leaving 24 bases between them. There are 18 residues in the CDR3. CDR1 and CDR2 (germline): LNHNV, YYDKDF (reference sequence). DNA for the CDR3: TGTGCCACCAGCAATGACAGGATCTCCGGGGTTTTGGACTATGGCTACACCTTC. Amino acids: CATSNDRISGVLDYGYTF.

The chain couples TRBV28 to TRBJ2-5; TRBD2 matches 13 bases. Germline values: CDR1 MDHEN, CDR2 SYDVKM. With V trimmed by 3 bases and J by 4 bases, 14 bases remained unmatched. The CDR3 is 19 amino acids. The CDR3 DNA reads TGTGCCAGCAGTTTCCCCCGGACTAGCGGGAGCTTGAATGGAGAGACCCAGTACTTC. Its protein is CASSFPRTSGSLNGETQYF.

Written as DNA, the CDR3 is TGTGCCAGCAGTATAGCAGGGGGCGCGTATAGCAATCAGCCCCAGCATTTT. Its protein is CASSIAGGAYSNQPQHF. The gene calls are TRBV27 and TRBJ1-5; the match to TRBD1 covers 8 bases. This CDR3 contains 17 residues. V lost 5 bases, J lost 0 bases, and 9 bases stayed unmatched. Germline CDR1 reads MNHEY; CDR2 reads SMNVEV (reference sequence).

V and J are TRBV29-1 and TRBJ2-1; 9 nucleotides line up with TRBD1. J lost 8 bases, V lost 2 bases, and 31 bases had no gene match. The CDR3 spans 22 residues. Germline CDR1 and CDR2: SQVTM and ANQGSEA. CDR3 protein: CSVESGVGTGYRKRDERDEQFF. The DNA for the CDR3 is TGCAGCGTTGAAAGTGGAGTAGGGACAGGGTACCGTAAGCGGGACGAAAGGGATGAGCAGTTCTTC.

The chain links TRBV4-2 to TRBJ1-2, with D possibly TRBD1 on 5 matching bases. Germline lookup yields CDR1 LGHNA and CDR2 YNFKEQ. The CDR3 consists of 15 residues. Trimming took 0 bases from V and 2 from J, leaving 10 bases between them. The CDR3 reads CASSQDWRDNYGYTF. CDR3 bases: TGTGCCAGCAGCCAAGATTGGCGGGACAACTATGGCTACACCTTC.

The genes are TRBV6-6 and TRBJ2-2, with D unclear. The CDR3 contains 11 residues. V lost 5 bases, J lost 4 bases, and 2 bases lay in between. Germline V gene sequence: CDR1 MNHNY, CDR2 SVGAGI (reference sequence). In DNA, the CDR3 is TGTGCCAGCAGTCTCACCGGGGAGCTGTTTTTT. Amino acid sequence: CASSLTGELFF.

The chain carries TRBV5-1 and TRBJ2-1; 9 bases fit TRBD2. Germline V gene data show CDR1 as SGHRS and CDR2 as YFSETQ. V lost 1 base to trimming and J lost 6 bases; unmatched junction nucleotides: 8. CDR3 length: 16 residues. The CDR3 reads CASSLIGSGSPNEQFF. The CDR3 DNA follows: TGCGCCAGCAGCTTGATCGGTAGCGGGAGTCCCAATGAGCAGTTCTTC.

J is TRBJ1-2 and V is TRBV5-6, with a tentative D call TRBD1 (6 bases). V lost 0 bases to trimming and J lost 0 bases, with 9 bases between them. The CDR3 is made up of 15 amino acids. Germline V lookup: CDR1 SGHDT, CDR2 YYEEEE. The CDR3 loop is CASSLATGPNYGYTF. DNA of the CDR3: TGTGCCAGCAGCTTGGCTACAGGGCCTAACTATGGCTACACCTTC.

The chain carries TRBV5-1 and TRBJ1-5; D is unresolved. The CDR3 has 13 amino acids. V gave up 0 bases and J gave up 5 bases, with 6 bases separating them. Looked up from germline, CDR1 is SGHRS and CDR2 is YFSETQ. CDR3: CASSLDSYQPQHF. The CDR3 DNA sequence: TGCGCCAGCAGCTTGGACAGTTATCAGCCCCAGCATTTT. The full variable domain, rest sourced from reference TRBV5-1 and TRBJ1-5, is KAGVTQTPRYLIKTRGQQVTLSCSPISGHRSVSWYQQTPGQGLQFLFEYFSETQRNKGNFPGRFSGRQFSNSRSEMNVSTLELGDSALYLCASSLDSYQPQHFGDGTRLSIL.

The rearrangement links TRBV4-3 to TRBJ2-5; possibly TRBD2 for D (6 bases). V lost 5 bases, J lost 5 bases, and 21 bases lay in between. Germline CDR1 is LGHNA and CDR2 is YSLEER. The CDR3 spans 16 residues. CDR3 in amino acids: CASSSLASAAGETQYF. Here the CDR3 DNA reads TGCGCCAGCAGCTCCCTCGCTAGCGCGGCGGGGGAGACCCAGTACTTC.

J is TRBJ2-1 and V is TRBV5-4; 10 bases fit TRBD2. This CDR3 spans 15 amino acids. The V gene end was trimmed by 1 base and the J gene end by 7 bases; junction bases not matched to a gene: 5. Germline V gene data show CDR1 as SGHNT and CDR2 as YYREEE (reference sequence). The CDR3 sequence is CASSLPSGSINEQFF. The CDR3 bases are TGTGCCAGCAGCTTGCCTAGCGGGAGTATTAATGAGCAGTTCTTC.

In this sample, this clone turned up once. V usage is TRBV5-1 and J usage is TRBJ1-4; 7 nucleotides line up with TRBD1. The CDR3 spans 13 residues. Germline V gene data show CDR1 as SGHRS and CDR2 as YFSETQ. Trimming removed 4 bases from V and 12 bases from J; junction bases left unmatched: 9. CDR3 in DNA: TGCGCCAGCAGCCCCCGACAGGGAATGGAACTGTTTTTT. Amino acid sequence: CASSPRQGMELFF. Using reference TRBV5-1 and TRBJ1-4 for the parts outside the CDR3, the full variable domain is KAGVTQTPRYLIKTRGQQVTLSCSPISGHRSVSWYQQTPGQGLQFLFEYFSETQRNKGNFPGRFSGRQFSNSRSEMNVSTLELGDSALYLCASSPRQGMELFFGSGTQLSVL.